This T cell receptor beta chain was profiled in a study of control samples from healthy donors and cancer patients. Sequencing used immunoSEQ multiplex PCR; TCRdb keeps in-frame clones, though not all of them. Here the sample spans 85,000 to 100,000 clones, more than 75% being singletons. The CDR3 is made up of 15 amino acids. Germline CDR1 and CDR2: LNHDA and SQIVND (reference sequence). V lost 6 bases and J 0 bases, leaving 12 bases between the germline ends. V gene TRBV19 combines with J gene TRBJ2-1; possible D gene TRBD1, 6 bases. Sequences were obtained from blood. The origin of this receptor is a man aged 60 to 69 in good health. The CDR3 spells CASRKDRSSYNEQFF. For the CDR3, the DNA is TGTGCCAGTAGAAAAGACAGGAGCTCCTACAATGAGCAGTTCTTC.